The sequence of this TCR beta chain was determined in a study of shared clonotypes between healthy human individuals. At the level of the study: Researchers assigned three CD4 naive, three CD4 memory, two CD8 naive and one CD8 memory plate to each donor. General study findings and limits: Sharing across several donors was seen in around 5% of naive CD4 clonotypes.

This clone was recorded a few times. Its antigen is as yet unknown. In the source study's methods: ImmunoSEQ only sent back junction sequences with no quality scores, so filtering was done differently. Profiling relied on immunoSEQ multiplex PCR, and the TCRdb table lists in-frame clones only, not all of them. V, J and clone size are those of that table, while D and trimming were read from the DNA. The sample lists some 500,000 clones, less than 96% occurring once. Splitting the CD4+ cells yielded a CD45RA+ naive subset and a CD45RA-negative memory subset. Germline CDR1 DFQATT, CDR2 SNEGSKA (reference sequence). V was cut by 4 bases and J by 8 bases, with 11 bases left in between. This CDR3 has 11 amino acids.

The sequence derives from a woman in her 30s in good health. The chain couples TRBV20-1 to TRBJ1-2; D is undetermined. Sequenced: naive CD4+ T cells sorted from blood. Indicated subset: CD45RA+ positively selected. As DNA, the CDR3 is TGCAGTGCTAATCCGACCCAGGGCTACACCTTC. It encodes CSANPTQGYTF.